This TCR beta chain was identified during a study of T cells in Graves' hyperthyroidism and ophthalmopathy. For ophthalmopathy patients, the Clinical Activity Score was at least 3 and the NOSPECS grade at least 4; duration was under 3 months. The V gene's germline CDR1 is DFQATT and CDR2 SNEGSKA (reference sequence). Trimming cost V 6 bases and J 0 bases; bases outside gene matches: 8. CDR3 length: 15 amino acids. Regions amplified from RNA transcripts were the TCR beta CDR3 regions. HTBI primers were the set used in a first-round RT-PCR of the TCR CDR3. TCRdb reprocessed the multiplex PCR reads with MiXCR, giving one entry per CDR3 protein. The repertoire includes about 270,000 distinct CDR3 sequences, 20% to 25% of them detected once, and about 60% sits in the top ten.

The sample comprised blood. The V and J genes are TRBV20-1 and TRBJ2-3, with 8 bases matching TRBD2. This TCR derives from a man aged 25 to 45 with Graves' ophthalmopathy. CDR3 bases: TGCAGTGCCGGTGGAATAGCGGGAAGCACAGATACGCAGTATTTT. It yields the protein CSAGGIAGSTDTQYF.